This TCR beta chain was obtained from a study of blood T cells in healthy people across ages. Overall study findings and caveats: Higher diversity and more naive CD4+ cells were features of long-lived donors, compared to aged donors.

As concerns this clonotype: The antigen is unknown.

The authors ran a second PCR of about 7 to 12 cycles using a sample-barcoded 5' primer and a J-beta primer mix. No fewer than 2.5 million CDR3-containing paired-end reads came from each sample. TCRdb reanalysed the 5' RACE reads using MiXCR and keeps one entry per CDR3 protein. This sample has roughly 500,000 distinct CDR3 sequences; approximately 30% occur once, and the top ten carry less than 20%. Between the trimmed V and J ends, which lost 5 bases and 6 bases, there was a span of 9 bases. CDR1 is GTSNPN, CDR2 SVGIG, per germline (reference sequence). The CDR3 runs to 11 residues. Sequencing input: blood. V gene TRBV30 combines with J gene TRBJ2-3; D gene uncertain. The clonotype comes from a woman between 70 and 85 years old in good health. The CDR3 DNA reads as TGTGCCTGGGCTCTAGGTGATACGCAGTATTTT. Translating it yields CAWALGDTQYF.